Here is one T cell receptor beta chain with its context. Its cognate antigen is unknown. This specimen belongs to a study of T cell repertoires in cytomegalovirus infection. Background on the study: CMV infection and matching HLA type were both indicated by public TCR beta signatures. Study results and caveats: HLA-C-restricted TCR beta clonotypes specific for CMV led the ex vivo response.

TCRdb used MiXCR to reprocess the reads, holding one entry per CDR3 protein. Of around 280,000 distinct CDR3 sequences listed, roughly 13% were seen once; the top ten hold 8.8%. Trimming cost V 4 bases and J 6 bases, with 16 bases left between them. The CDR3 contains 15 residues. Germline-derived CDR1 and CDR2 are SGHDN and FVKESK. The TCR was taken from a human donor in good health (CMV status not recorded). Some clones in this sample may be carry-over from other donors' samples. The chain uses TRBV14 and TRBJ2-1, with D possibly being TRBD1 or TRBD2 (6 bases each). The sequenced material came from PBMCs. The CDR3 nucleotides are TGTGCCAGCAGCCCGGCGAGGGGGGTTGTCAATGAGCAGTTCTTC. Translating it yields CASSPARGVVNEQFF.